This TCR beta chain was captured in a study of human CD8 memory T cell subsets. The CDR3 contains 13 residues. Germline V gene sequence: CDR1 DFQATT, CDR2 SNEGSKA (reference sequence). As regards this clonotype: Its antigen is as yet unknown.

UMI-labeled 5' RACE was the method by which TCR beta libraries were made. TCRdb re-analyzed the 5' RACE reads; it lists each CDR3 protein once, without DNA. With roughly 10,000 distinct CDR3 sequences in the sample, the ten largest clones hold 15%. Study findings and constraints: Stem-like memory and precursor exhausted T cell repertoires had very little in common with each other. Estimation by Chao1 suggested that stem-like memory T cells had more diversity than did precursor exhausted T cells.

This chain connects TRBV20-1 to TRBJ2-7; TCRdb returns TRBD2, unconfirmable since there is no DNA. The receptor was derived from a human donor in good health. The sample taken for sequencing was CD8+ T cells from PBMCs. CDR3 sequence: CSAIHPEGYEQYF.